The source of this T cell receptor beta chain is a study of control samples from healthy donors and cancer patients. The CDR3 has 12 amino acids. V was shortened by 1 base and J by 6 bases, with 7 bases between the two germline ends. The table came from immunoSEQ multiplex PCR; TCRdb's copy has only in-frame clones and leaves some out. The profile shows about 180,000 clones, approximately 94% of them singletons. This TCR derives from a woman aged 18-29 years in good health. The J gene is TRBJ2-7, the V gene TRBV12-3 or TRBV12-4; D is unresolved. Sequenced input: blood. The CDR3 DNA is TGTGCCAGCAGTTTAGGACGAATCGAGCAGTACTTC. Translating it yields CASSLGRIEQYF.